This entry lists 18 T cell receptor beta chains sequenced from one sample in a study of cytomegalovirus exposure and HLA in healthy donors. The PCR was carried out with 60 Vbeta primers and 13 Jbeta primers. Profiling relied on immunoSEQ multiplex PCR, and the TCRdb table lists in-frame clones only, not all of them. The data contain around 200,000 clones, more than 65% of them singletons. Input material: PBMCs. The receptors here all came from a girl aged 2-10 years in good health and CMV-seropositive.

This sequence joins TRBV13 and TRBJ2-5, with D possibly matching TRBD2 (5 bases). V lost 5 bases and J 4 bases, leaving 14 bases between the germline ends. The CDR3 length is 14 residues. The germline V gene encodes CDR1 PRHDT and CDR2 FYEKMQ (reference sequence). The CDR3 sequence is CASSLGLARETQYF. The CDR3 DNA follows: TGTGCCAGCAGCCTTGGACTGGCCCGAGAGACCCAGTACTTC. The full variable domain, rest sourced from reference TRBV13 and TRBJ2-5, is AAGVIQSPRHLIKEKRETATLKCYPIPRHDTVYWYQQGPGQDPQFLISFYEKMQSDKGSIPDRFSAQQFSDYHSELNMSSLELGDSALYFCASSLGLARETQYFGPGTRLLVL.

The chain carries TRBV11-2 and TRBJ2-6; possibly TRBD1 for D (6 bases). Trimming removed 4 bases from V and 2 bases from J, with 15 bases in between. Germline lookup yields CDR1 SGHAT and CDR2 FQNNGV. The CDR3 runs to 17 residues. CDR3 in DNA: TGTGCCAGCAGCTCTACCGGGACAACAGCTGGGGCCAACGTCCTGACTTTC. This encodes CASSSTGTTAGANVLTF.

The rearrangement joins TRBV30 to TRBJ2-7, with 11 bases lining up with TRBD2. CDR1 and CDR2 from the germline V gene are GTSNPN and SVGIG (reference sequence). With V trimmed by 4 bases and J by 3 bases, 8 bases remained unmatched. CDR3 length: 15 residues. The CDR3 reads CAWTSSGRSLYEQYF. In DNA form, the CDR3 reads TGTGCCTGGACTTCTAGCGGGAGGTCTCTCTACGAGCAGTACTTC.

J is TRBJ1-1 and V is TRBV5-4; 9 positions match TRBD1. Germline assignment: CDR1 SGHNT and CDR2 YYREEE (reference sequence). Trimming removed 4 bases from V and 6 bases from J; junction bases left unmatched: 4. The CDR3 totals 13 residues. The CDR3 region has the DNA TGTGCCAGCAGCCGGGACAGGGAGGCTGAAGCTTTCTTT. Residues: CASSRDREAEAFF.

The genes are TRBV4-1 and TRBJ2-2; 12 bases are shared with TRBD2. V shed 1 base and J 0 bases; nucleotides not matched to a gene: 6. The CDR3 is 19 amino acids. From germline, CDR1 is MGHRA and CDR2 YSYEKL. CDR3 in amino acids: CASSQGLAGANTNTGELFF. The CDR3, as DNA: TGCGCCAGCAGCCAAGGACTAGCGGGGGCCAACACGAACACCGGGGAGCTGTTTTTT.

CDR3 region: CASSLIPPQGTDTQYF. The DNA of the CDR3 is TGTGCCAGCAGCTTAATCCCTCCCCAGGGGACAGATACGCAGTATTTT. The chain joins TRBV11-2 to TRBJ2-3; TRBD1 might be the D (6 bases). The CDR3 has 16 residues. V was clipped by 2 bases and J by 3 bases, with 15 bases between them. From germline, CDR1 is SGHAT and CDR2 FQNNGV.

The gene calls are TRBV5-8 and TRBJ2-5; D call uncertain. The J call is in doubt because the DNA end fits TRBJ2-7 better. The V gene's germline CDR1 is SGHTS and CDR2 YDEGEE. The CDR3 runs to 13 residues. As DNA, the CDR3 is TGTGCCAGCAGCTTAACTACTTCCTACGAGCAGTACTTC. As protein: CASSLTTSYEQYF.

This chain joins TRBV28 and TRBJ1-2; a possible D gene is TRBD1 (6 bases). The CDR3 consists of 13 residues. The germline gives CDR1 MDHEN, CDR2 SYDVKM. Trimming took 6 bases from V and 6 from J, leaving 14 bases between them. The CDR3, as DNA: TGTGCCAGCAGGGTTTACAGGGCGGATGGCTACACCTTC. Protein sequence: CASRVYRADGYTF.

This chain links TRBV13 with TRBJ1-1; D gene uncertain. V shed 2 bases and J shed 3 bases, with 13 bases lying between them. The CDR3 totals 15 residues. From germline, CDR1 is PRHDT and CDR2 FYEKMQ (reference sequence). CDR3 in amino acids: CASSLRVGFYTEAFF. The CDR3 nucleotides are TGTGCCAGCAGCTTACGGGTTGGCTTTTACACTGAAGCTTTCTTT.

The V call is TRBV28, the J call TRBJ2-7, with a possible D match to TRBD1 (6 bases). Germline V gene data show CDR1 as MDHEN and CDR2 as SYDVKM. Trimming cost V 2 bases and J 3 bases, with 11 bases left between them. This CDR3 is 14 amino acids long. The CDR3 region has the DNA TGTGCCAGCAGTTTACCCACGACAGGCTACGAGCAGTACTTC. It translates to CASSLPTTGYEQYF.

This chain joins TRBV7-8 and TRBJ2-4; D is perhaps TRBD1 (5 bases). The V and J ends lost 7 bases and 3 bases respectively, with 13 bases between them. This CDR3 has 14 amino acids. Germline V lookup: CDR1 SGHVS, CDR2 FQNEAQ. The CDR3 is CASTFRDSKNIQYF. The CDR3 region has the DNA TGTGCCAGCACCTTCCGAGACAGCAAAAACATTCAGTACTTC.

This rearrangement joins TRBV6-1 to TRBJ2-7; the match to TRBD1 covers 8 bases. The CDR3 runs 15 residues. After removal of 2 bases from V and 0 bases from J, the junction contained 3 bases not matched to a gene. Germline V gives CDR1 MNHNS, CDR2 SASEGT. CDR3 DNA sequence: TGTGCCAGCAGTGAACGGGGGACAGGCTCCTACGAGCAGTACTTC. Translating gives CASSERGTGSYEQYF.

CDR3 coding DNA: TGTGCCAGCAGCTCCCTATCTGGTGGTTCCTACGAGCAGTACTTC. Amino acids: CASSSLSGGSYEQYF. The V call is TRBV7-2, the J call TRBJ2-7, with no clear D. V was shortened by 4 bases and J by 1 base, with 14 bases between the two germline ends. This CDR3 has 15 amino acids. Looked up from germline, CDR1 is SGHTA and CDR2 is FQGNSA.

A word on this clone: Compared with germline, one end of the junction differs, possibly owing to a read error. The V gene is TRBV7-7, the J gene TRBJ2-1, with 8 bases matching TRBD2. Germline CDR1 and CDR2: SSHAT and FNYEAQ (reference sequence). The CDR3 has 13 residues. The CDR3 bases are TGTGCTAGCAGCACGGGGGGGGCTGATGAGCAGTTCTTC. This gives the protein CASSTGGADEQFF.

Remarks on this clone: This sample also contains other DNA sequences that code for the same CDR3. The genes are TRBV14 and TRBJ2-1; no definite D call. Germline V gene data show CDR1 as SGHDN and CDR2 as FVKESK. Deletions cut 3 bases from V and 3 bases from J, with 3 bases between. This CDR3 has 12 amino acids. CDR3: CASSHLYNEQFF. The CDR3 DNA is TGTGCCAGCAGCCATCTCTACAATGAGCAGTTCTTC. Drawing the rest from reference TRBV14 and TRBJ2-1, the complete variable domain is EAGVTQFPSHSVIEKGQTVTLRCDPISGHDNLYWYRRVMGKEIKFLLHFVKESKQDESGMPNNRFLAERTGGTYSTLKVQPAELEDSGVYFCASSHLYNEQFFGPGTRLTVL.

A single count supports this clone. The V call is TRBV5-1, the J call TRBJ1-1; D gene unclear. The CDR3 consists of 16 residues. Trimming shortened V by 4 bases and J by 1 base, and 17 bases separated the two germline ends. Germline V CDR1 and CDR2: SGHRS, YFSETQ. CDR3 protein: CASSAGQAPTNTEAFF. The DNA of the CDR3 is TGCGCCAGCAGCGCCGGCCAGGCCCCGACGAACACTGAAGCTTTCTTT.

V and J are TRBV21-1 and TRBJ2-1; the table's D gene call, TRBD2, was not cross checked with the DNA. TRBV21-1 is recorded as a pseudogene. The CDR3 covers 19 residues. CDR3 nucleotides: TGTGCCAGCAGCAAAGTTTGGACTAGCGGGAGGGGACCCGGCAATGAGCAGTTCTTC. It encodes CASSKVWTSGRGPGNEQFF.

The table lists this clone with a count of one. The sample carries other DNA sequences with the same CDR3. The gene calls are TRBV28 and TRBJ1-2; a possible D gene is TRBD1 (6 bases). CDR3 size: 13 residues. Germline-derived CDR1 and CDR2 are MDHEN and SYDVKM. V lost 1 base to trimming and J lost 8 bases, with 11 bases between them. This chain's CDR3 is CASSLSGGGGYTF. In DNA, the CDR3 is TGTGCCAGCAGTTTATCGGGGGGCGGGGGCTACACCTTC.